This TCR beta chain was documented in a study of blood T cell repertoires in COVID-19. Study details: COVID-19 samples collected from the United States, Italy and Spain covered acute and convalescent phases. Sources were T cells, B-cell-depleted T cells, or PBMCs; the material itself was cDNA or gDNA.

One Seattle source followed patients from active infection through their disease course. This clone was counted only a few times. Authors' processing steps: The assay estimated nucleated cells by amplifying reference gene primers. Produced via immunoSEQ multiplex PCR; TCRdb's table is partial and in-frame only. V, J and clone size derive from that table, while D and trimming were established from the DNA sequence. Of roughly 250,000 clones in the sample, about 90% were seen once. The sequenced material came from peripheral blood. The clonotype was recovered from a man younger than 45 with COVID-19, enrolled during active disease.

CDR3 in DNA: TGCGCCAGCAGCCGTCAGGATGCCACTGAAGCTTTCTTT. Translated, it gives CASSRQDATEAFF. The rearrangement uses TRBV5-1 and TRBJ1-1; D gene uncertain. Germline V CDR1 and CDR2: SGHRS, YFSETQ. The CDR3 length is 13 residues. V lost 4 bases to trimming and J lost 4 bases, with 11 bases between them.